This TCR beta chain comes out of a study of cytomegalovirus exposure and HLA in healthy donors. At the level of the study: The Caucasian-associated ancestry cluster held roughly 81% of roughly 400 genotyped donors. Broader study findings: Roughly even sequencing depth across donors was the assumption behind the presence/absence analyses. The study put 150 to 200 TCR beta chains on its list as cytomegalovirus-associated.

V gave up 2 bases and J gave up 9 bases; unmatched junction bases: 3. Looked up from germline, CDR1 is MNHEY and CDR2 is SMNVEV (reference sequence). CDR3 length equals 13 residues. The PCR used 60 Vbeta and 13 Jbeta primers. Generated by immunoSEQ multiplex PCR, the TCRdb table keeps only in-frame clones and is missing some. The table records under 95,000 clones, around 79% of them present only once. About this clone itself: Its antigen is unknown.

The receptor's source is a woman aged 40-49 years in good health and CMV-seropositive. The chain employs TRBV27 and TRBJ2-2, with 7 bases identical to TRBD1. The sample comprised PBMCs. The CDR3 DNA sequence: TGTGCCAGCAGTTTACCACAGGGGCGGGAGCTGTTTTTT. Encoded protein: CASSLPQGRELFF.